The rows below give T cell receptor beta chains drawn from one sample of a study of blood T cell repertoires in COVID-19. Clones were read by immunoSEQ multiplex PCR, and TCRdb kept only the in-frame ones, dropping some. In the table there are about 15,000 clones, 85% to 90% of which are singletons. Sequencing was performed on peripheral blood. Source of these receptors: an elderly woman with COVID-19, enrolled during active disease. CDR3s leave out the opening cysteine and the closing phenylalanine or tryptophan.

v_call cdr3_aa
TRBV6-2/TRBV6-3 ASSYTRTSGGPEDTQY
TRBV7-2 ASSYSGRASYEQY
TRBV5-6 ASSLVGGVYTDTQY
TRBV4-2 ASSQVSGQETQY
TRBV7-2 ASSYDRSSGNTIY
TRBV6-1 ASTNKQGFGELF
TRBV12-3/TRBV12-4 ASRLGRGTEAF
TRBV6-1 ASSEVGGRSSGNTIY
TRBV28 ASSRLTIYSSYNEQF
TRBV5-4 ASSFPGTGGADTQY
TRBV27 ASSLRVYNEQF
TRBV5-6 ASSFRDRVDEAF
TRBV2 ASTEGWAYGYT
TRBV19 ASIDRSNYGYT
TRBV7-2 ASSLFLREGYEQY
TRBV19 ASTHLRGQANTEAF
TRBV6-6 ASSDTGGTEKLF
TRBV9 ASSVGGTGAYEQY
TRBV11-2 ASSLAWGAEAF
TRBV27 ASSRYGTSGHNEQF
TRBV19 ASSIRPTAGTEAF
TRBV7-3 ASSLRSGAQY
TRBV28 ASSRFRGNTEAF
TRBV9 ASSVEGGWGQASYEQY
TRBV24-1 ATRPLRTGNRGYT
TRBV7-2 ASSFGPTEPQH
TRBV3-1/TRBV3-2 ASSQKDTNYGYT
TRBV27 ASSLYRDYGYT
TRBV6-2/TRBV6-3 ASSTPGQGSNEQF
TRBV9 ASSTVVDSPLH
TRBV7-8 ASSFEKYRDNYGYT
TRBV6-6 ASSYDGQGGQPQH